One T cell receptor beta chain is described in this entry. As yet, its antigen is unknown. This record comes from a study of CD8+ T cells in alopecia areata. Overall study: It was oral tofacitinib, at 5 to 10 mg twice daily, that treated patients received.

This sample's treatment: oral pan-JAK inhibitor, 5-10 mg twice daily. Samples from alopecia areata patients were lesional scalp punch biopsies and peripheral blood. Findings and limits, study-wide: Since there was just one nonresponder, nobody can yet say how baseline CD8+ expansion ties to response. In scalp and blood, many expanded lesional clones persisted during tofacitinib.

RNA was extracted and reverse transcribed into cDNA as the sequencing template. Profiling relied on immunoSEQ multiplex PCR, and the TCRdb table lists in-frame clones only, not all of them. This repertoire shows about 200,000 clones, 58% found once; its top ten account for under 7%. The CDR3 has 14 amino acids. Germline V CDR1 and CDR2: KGHSH, LQKENI. V trimming: 6 bases; J trimming: 5 bases; junction bases outside the gene matches: 10. This rearrangement joins TRBV18 to TRBJ2-7; 7 bases agree with TRBD1. The receptor's source is a human donor with alopecia areata. The sequenced sample was CD4+ T cells sorted from blood, obtained at week 24, from a patient treated with tofacitinib. Here the CDR3 reads CASSPDRVGHEQYF. CDR3 coding DNA: TGTGCCAGCTCCCCCGACAGGGTTGGACACGAGCAGTACTTC.